The 29 T cell receptor beta chains listed next were all sequenced from one sample in a study of cytomegalovirus exposure and HLA in healthy donors. The PCR was carried out with 60 Vbeta primers and 13 Jbeta primers. Some clones are missing from TCRdb's copy, which holds only in-frame ones; the method was immunoSEQ multiplex PCR. Seen here are more than 150,000 clones, roughly 80% observed once, and the top ten hold less than 6%. The sample taken for sequencing was PBMCs. The receptors stem from a woman under 40 in good health and CMV-seropositive.

The chain recombines TRBV2 with TRBJ2-7; D possibly corresponds to TRBD2 (5 bases). The CDR3 runs 15 residues. Germline-derived CDR1 and CDR2 are SNHLY and FYNNEI. Trimming removed 3 bases at V and 0 bases at J, with 12 bases between. Here the CDR3 DNA reads TGTGCCAGCAGTGATGGTGGGAGCCCCTCCTACGAGCAGTACTTC. Amino acid sequence: CASSDGGSPSYEQYF.

The V gene is TRBV5-1, the J gene TRBJ2-2, with 9 bases identical to TRBD2. This CDR3 is 15 amino acids long. The germline CDR1 and CDR2 sequences are SGHRS and YFSETQ. V lost 0 bases to trimming and J lost 7 bases; unmatched junction nucleotides: 4. CDR3 DNA sequence: TGCGCCAGCAGCTTGGTTATAGCGGGGGACGGGGAGCTGTTTTTT. It codes for CASSLVIAGDGELFF. The complete variable domain, with remaining parts taken from reference TRBV5-1 and TRBJ2-2, reads KAGVTQTPRYLIKTRGQQVTLSCSPISGHRSVSWYQQTPGQGLQFLFEYFSETQRNKGNFPGRFSGRQFSNSRSEMNVSTLELGDSALYLCASSLVIAGDGELFFGEGSRLTVL.

The chain couples TRBV11-2 to TRBJ1-1; tentatively, D is TRBD1 (5 bases). V was shortened by 1 base and J by 2 bases, with 11 bases between the two germline ends. The CDR3 is made up of 15 amino acids. The germline gives CDR1 SGHAT, CDR2 FQNNGV. CDR3 nucleotide sequence: TGTGCCAGCAGCTTAGCGGGCAGGGTAAACACTGAAGCTTTCTTT. This encodes CASSLAGRVNTEAFF.

The rearrangement joins TRBV5-1 to TRBJ2-1; 13 nucleotides align to TRBD2. The CDR3 is made up of 17 amino acids. V was pared by 5 bases and J by 7 bases, with 12 bases of the junction left unmatched. CDR1 is SGHRS and CDR2 is YFSETQ in the germline V gene. The CDR3 here is CASRQTSGGAGQNEQFF. Here the CDR3 DNA reads TGCGCCAGCAGACAAACTAGCGGGGGGGCGGGCCAAAATGAGCAGTTCTTC.

The chain recombines TRBV25-1 with TRBJ1-2; D is unclear. The V gene lost 3 bases and the J gene lost 7 bases, with 6 bases spanning the gap. Germline V lookup: CDR1 MGHDK, CDR2 SYGVNS. CDR3 size: 11 residues. The CDR3 coding sequence is TGTGCCAGCAGTGACGGGGTTGGCTACACCTTC. Amino acid sequence: CASSDGVGYTF.

Ten or more counts support this clone. The chain employs TRBV4-1 and TRBJ1-6, with unresolved D. The CDR3 is 16 amino acids. Trimming left V 4 bases short and J 6 bases short, with 16 bases between. Germline V gene data show CDR1 as MGHRA and CDR2 as YSYEKL. CDR3 residues: CASSPEGRDGNSPLHF. The CDR3 DNA is TGCGCCAGCAGCCCCGAAGGGAGAGATGGTAATTCACCCCTCCACTTT.

This sequence joins TRBV29-1 and TRBJ2-7; D may be TRBD1 (5 bases). The CDR3 consists of 12 residues. Trimming removed 7 bases at V and 6 bases at J, with 16 bases between. The germline V gene encodes CDR1 SQVTM and CDR2 ANQGSEA. CDR3 sequence (DNA): TGCAGCGCAACGACAGCCGGCGCCGAGCAGTACTTC. Protein: CSATTAGAEQYF.

V is TRBV10-1 and J is TRBJ2-2; D gene ambiguous. This CDR3 region has 13 residues. CDR1 is WNHNN, CDR2 SYGVQD, per germline (reference sequence). The V end lost 6 bases, the J end lost 4 bases, and 9 bases lay between the germline ends. In nucleotides, the CDR3 is TGCGCCAGCAGGCCGGAGAGCACCGGGGAGCTGTTTTTT. As protein: CASRPESTGELFF.

This clone was counted a single time. The chain links TRBV5-1 to TRBJ2-1; TRBD1 is a possible D gene (6 bases). CDR1 and CDR2 (germline): SGHRS, YFSETQ. This CDR3 has 16 amino acids. Trimming left V 0 bases short and J 0 bases short, with 10 bases between. The CDR3 spells CASSLAGQISYNEQFF. DNA of the CDR3: TGCGCCAGCAGCTTGGCCGGACAGATCTCCTACAATGAGCAGTTCTTC. Drawing the rest from reference TRBV5-1 and TRBJ2-1, the complete variable domain is KAGVTQTPRYLIKTRGQQVTLSCSPISGHRSVSWYQQTPGQGLQFLFEYFSETQRNKGNFPGRFSGRQFSNSRSEMNVSTLELGDSALYLCASSLAGQISYNEQFFGPGTRLTVL.

The chain has TRBV10-2 and TRBJ2-7, with 13 nucleotides matching TRBD2. CDR3 length: 14 residues. V lost 6 bases and J lost 4; bases outside the gene matches: 3. Per the germline V gene, CDR1 is WSHSY and CDR2 is SAAADI. The CDR3 nucleotides are TGCGCCAGCAGAGGACTAGCGGGGGTGTACGAGCAGTACTTC. This encodes CASRGLAGVYEQYF.

The CDR3 loop is CASSPYLGGDEQFF. The CDR3, as DNA: TGCGCCAGCAGCCCCTACTTAGGAGGCGATGAGCAGTTCTTC. The V gene is TRBV4-1, the J gene TRBJ2-1; D is perhaps TRBD2 (5 bases). Germline V lookup: CDR1 MGHRA, CDR2 YSYEKL. CDR3 length: 14 amino acids. Deletions cut 4 bases from V and 8 bases from J, with 15 bases between.

The rearrangement uses TRBV6-5 and TRBJ1-2, with 8 bases identical to TRBD1. Per the germline V gene, CDR1 is MNHEY and CDR2 is SVGAGI. This CDR3 comprises 13 residues. V shed 5 bases and J 10 bases; nucleotides not matched to a gene: 9. The CDR3 nucleotides are TGTGCCAGCAGTCCCAGGACAGGGAAGGACTACACCTTC. Its protein is CASSPRTGKDYTF.

The CDR3 DNA reads TGTGCCAGCAGCCAGCCCGACAGGGTTTCTCGTGGGGCCAACGTCCTGACTTTC. Translation: CASSQPDRVSRGANVLTF. This sequence joins TRBV4-2 and TRBJ2-6; TRBD1 matches 7 bases. The J segment lost 3 bases and the V segment lost 3 bases, leaving 11 bases of the junction unmatched. Germline CDR1 reads LGHNA; CDR2 reads YNFKEQ. The CDR3 totals 18 residues.

This sequence joins TRBV11-2 and TRBJ1-2, with a weak D call TRBD1 (6 bases). This CDR3 spans 13 amino acids. Trimming shortened V by 3 bases and J by 5 bases, and 10 bases separated the two germline ends. Germline loops: CDR1 SGHAT, CDR2 FQNNGV. CDR3 sequence reads: CASSFNRVYGYTF. CDR3 DNA sequence: TGTGCCAGCAGCTTCAACAGGGTTTATGGCTACACCTTC.

This chain links TRBV5-1 with TRBJ2-3; the D gene is possibly TRBD1 (6 bases). Trimming stripped 4 bases from V and 2 bases from J, with 11 bases between. The CDR3 spans 14 residues. Germline V gene sequence: CDR1 SGHRS, CDR2 YFSETQ. In nucleotides, the CDR3 is TGCGCCAGCAGCCGGGACACCCTCACAGATACGCAGTATTTT. Amino acid sequence: CASSRDTLTDTQYF.

The gene calls are TRBV7-9 and TRBJ2-6; D not certain. The CDR3 is 15 amino acids. With 4 bases removed from V and 0 bases from J, the gap between germline ends came to 7 bases. Per germline, CDR1 SEHNR and CDR2 FQNEAQ (reference sequence). The DNA for the CDR3 is TGTGCCAGCAGCTCCGAGAACTCTGGGGCCAACGTCCTGACTTTC. This encodes CASSSENSGANVLTF.

The chain employs TRBV7-2 and TRBJ2-1; 13 bases fit TRBD2. CDR1 is SGHTA, CDR2 FQGNSA, per germline. Germline trimming cut 5 bases from V and 4 bases from J; bases unmatched to any gene: 8. CDR3 length: 17 amino acids. Written as DNA, the CDR3 is TGTGCCAGCAGCCCTTGGACTAGCGGGAGAGGATACAATGAGCAGTTCTTC. As protein: CASSPWTSGRGYNEQFF.

This clone was detected only once. The rearrangement joins TRBV7-2 to TRBJ1-3; maybe TRBD1 (5 bases). Germline-derived CDR1 and CDR2 are SGHTA and FQGNSA. The CDR3 totals 18 residues. Trimming stripped 1 base from V and 4 bases from J, with 20 bases between. CDR3 in amino acids: CASSLVGGGGVGGNTIYF. The CDR3 DNA reads TGTGCCAGCAGCTTAGTCGGGGGTGGGGGGGTTGGAGGAAACACCATATATTTT.

V gene TRBV18 combines with J gene TRBJ2-1; 7 bases map to TRBD2. The length of the CDR3 is 14 residues. The germline CDR1 and CDR2 sequences are KGHSH and LQKENI. V was pared by 2 bases and J by 5 bases, with 3 bases of the junction left unmatched. The CDR3 is CASSPYTSDNEQFF. In nucleotides, the CDR3 is TGTGCCAGCTCACCATACACTAGCGACAATGAGCAGTTCTTC.

The rearrangement uses TRBV4-2 and TRBJ1-4; D is unresolved. Trimming took off 2 bases at V and 0 bases at J, with 7 bases between the two ends. CDR1 LGHNA and CDR2 YNFKEQ come from the germline V gene. The CDR3 length is 15 residues. CDR3: CASSQSVATNEKLFF. CDR3 DNA sequence: TGTGCCAGCAGCCAATCTGTTGCAACTAATGAAAAACTGTTTTTT.

The count of this clone is one. CDR3 sequence reads: CASSLATPLSGGYTF. For the CDR3, the DNA is TGTGCCAGCAGCTTGGCGACTCCCCTATCGGGTGGCTACACCTTC. This chain links TRBV5-6 with TRBJ1-2; D not resolved. The CDR3 covers 15 residues. CDR1 and CDR2 (germline): SGHDT, YYEEEE. The germline V and J ends were trimmed by 0 bases and 7 bases, with 16 bases remaining between them.

This CDR3 is CASSSGSTTYEQYF. CDR3 nucleotide sequence: TGTGCCAGCAGCTCGGGATCGACCACCTACGAGCAGTACTTC. This chain joins TRBV7-9 and TRBJ2-5; D is perhaps TRBD2 (5 bases). The J call may not be correct, given that the DNA end is closer to TRBJ2-7. Per the germline V gene, CDR1 is SEHNR and CDR2 is FQNEAQ (reference sequence). CDR3 length equals 14 residues.

The rearrangement joins TRBV7-9 to TRBJ1-1, with TRBD1 matching over 11 bases. V was pared by 5 bases and J by 4 bases, with 6 bases of the junction left unmatched. Looked up from germline, CDR1 is SEHNR and CDR2 is FQNEAQ (reference sequence). This CDR3 is built from 15 residues. The CDR3 region is CASSPDRGLVTEAFF. CDR3 bases: TGTGCCAGCAGCCCGGACAGGGGGCTGGTCACTGAAGCTTTCTTT.

In its sample, this clone was seen a few times. This sequence joins TRBV15 and TRBJ1-2, with 9 positions matching TRBD1. The germline CDR1 and CDR2 sequences are LNHNV and YYDKDF (reference sequence). The length of the CDR3 is 15 residues. The V and J ends lost 3 bases and 4 bases, in that order; junction bases with no gene match: 6. CDR3 residues: CATSRDTGGSYGYTF. The CDR3 DNA follows: TGTGCCACCAGCAGGGATACAGGGGGCAGCTATGGCTACACCTTC.

The rearrangement joins TRBV6-5 to TRBJ2-7; D gene ambiguous. CDR1 MNHEY and CDR2 SVGAGI come from the germline V gene. The CDR3 length is 13 residues. Trimming stripped 5 bases from V and 5 bases from J, with 13 bases between. The CDR3 region is CASSPTVAHEQYF. In nucleotides, the CDR3 is TGTGCCAGCAGTCCTACAGTTGCCCACGAGCAGTACTTC.

The chain recombines TRBV11-3 with TRBJ2-1, with D perhaps TRBD1 (6 bases). CDR1 and CDR2 (germline): SGHNT, YENEEA. This CDR3 contains 15 residues. The ends were cut back, 1 base at V and 1 base at J, with 8 bases in the middle. Here the CDR3 reads CASSLGGGSYNEQFF. The CDR3 DNA reads TGTGCCAGCAGCTTAGGAGGGGGATCCTACAATGAGCAGTTCTTC.

The rearrangement joins TRBV6-1 to TRBJ2-7; 8 bases fit TRBD1. The CDR3 has 17 amino acids. J was trimmed by 1 base and V by 2 bases; bases with no gene match: 10. Germline loops: CDR1 MNHNS, CDR2 SASEGT. CDR3 amino acids: CASSEYQGTGLSYEQYF. The CDR3 DNA is TGTGCCAGCAGTGAATATCAGGGGACAGGTCTTTCCTACGAGCAGTACTTC.

This clone was detected a few times. V usage is TRBV4-2 and J usage is TRBJ2-5, with TRBD2 matching over 12 bases. The end of the DNA fits TRBJ2-7 better, so the J call may be wrong. Per germline, CDR1 LGHNA and CDR2 YNFKEQ. CDR3 length equals 17 residues. The CDR3 spells CASSQGLAGGPPYEQYF. The CDR3 DNA is TGTGCCAGCAGCCAAGGGCTAGCGGGAGGGCCCCCCTACGAGCAGTACTTC.

This rearrangement joins TRBV4-3 to TRBJ2-2, with D perhaps matching TRBD2 (6 bases). The CDR3 has 14 amino acids. Trimming took 3 bases from V and 3 from J, leaving 8 bases between them. The germline gives CDR1 LGHNA, CDR2 YSLEER. DNA of the CDR3: TGCGCCAGCAGCCACAAGCGGGACACCGGGGAGCTGTTTTTT. Protein sequence: CASSHKRDTGELFF.